The 19 T cell receptor beta chains below come from one sample, sequenced in a study of control samples from healthy donors and cancer patients. Repertoires were generated with immunoSEQ multiplex PCR, while TCRdb's copy carries only in-frame clones and drops some. The sample has 100,000 to 150,000 clones, around 92% seen once; the top ten hold about 1.9%. The sequenced sample consisted of blood. These TCRs come from a woman aged 45 to 65 in good health.

The V gene is TRBV29-1, the J gene TRBJ1-1, with D tentatively TRBD1 (5 bases). The CDR3 is 12 residues long. V lost 7 bases and J lost 4, with 13 bases in between. Per germline, CDR1 SQVTM and CDR2 ANQGSEA. The CDR3 loop is CSARGGTTEAFF. DNA for the CDR3: TGCAGCGCTCGGGGGGGAACCACTGAAGCTTTCTTT.

V gene TRBV28 combines with J gene TRBJ1-1; D remains unclear. From germline, CDR1 is MDHEN and CDR2 SYDVKM. The CDR3 contains 12 residues. Between the trimmed V and J ends, which lost 2 bases and 6 bases, there was a span of 7 bases. The CDR3 here is CASSLAGSEAFF. The CDR3 nucleotides are TGTGCCAGCAGTTTAGCGGGTTCTGAAGCTTTCTTT.

The V call is TRBV12-5, the J call TRBJ1-5; tentative D call: TRBD1 (6 bases). Germline V gene lookup returns CDR1 LGHNT and CDR2 FRNRAP. The CDR3 runs 15 residues. V shed 0 bases and J shed 3 bases, with 9 bases lying between them. The CDR3 sequence: CASGLVRGNNQPQHF. The CDR3 nucleotides read TGTGCTAGTGGTTTGGTAAGGGGGAACAATCAGCCCCAGCATTTT.

The V gene is TRBV7-9, the J gene TRBJ1-2; D remains unclear. The CDR3 length is 13 residues. Trimming took off 1 base at V and 8 bases at J, with 11 bases between the two ends. Per germline, CDR1 SEHNR and CDR2 FQNEAQ (reference sequence). The CDR3 nucleotides are TGTGCCAGCAGCTTAGATCGGGGTCCAGGCTACACCTTC. Translating gives CASSLDRGPGYTF.

The rearrangement uses TRBV5-6 and TRBJ1-2, with no clear D. The germline V and J ends were trimmed by 6 bases and 13 bases, with 22 bases remaining between them. The germline V gene has CDR1 SGHDT and CDR2 YYEEEE. CDR3 size: 13 residues. In DNA, the CDR3 is TGTGCCAGCAAAAACCTGACGGCCTCTCTAAGCACCTTC. Translation: CASKNLTASLSTF.

The chain couples TRBV2 to TRBJ1-4, with D possibly being TRBD1 (5 bases). Germline-derived CDR1 and CDR2 are SNHLY and FYNNEI. Trimming cost V 6 bases and J 8 bases, with 13 bases left between them. CDR3 length: 13 residues. The CDR3 loop reads CASRGLQLEKLFF. As DNA, the CDR3 is TGTGCCAGCAGGGGACTTCAGTTGGAAAAACTGTTTTTT.

The chain is built from TRBV7-9 and TRBJ2-3, with 8 bases aligning to TRBD2. V shed 2 bases and J 5 bases; nucleotides not matched to a gene: 6. The CDR3 sequence is 15 residues long. The germline V gene has CDR1 SEHNR and CDR2 FQNEAQ (reference sequence). DNA for the CDR3: TGTGCCAGCAGCTTAACCCGGGGGGGCGTAGATACGCAGTATTTT. Its protein is CASSLTRGGVDTQYF.

The chain joins TRBV10-1 to TRBJ2-3; D perhaps matches TRBD2 (6 bases). There are 16 residues in the CDR3. Trimming took 0 bases from V and 1 from J, leaving 11 bases between them. Germline V gene lookup returns CDR1 WNHNN and CDR2 SYGVQD (reference sequence). DNA for the CDR3: TGCGCCAGCAGTGAGTCGGGGGGTCTTGGCACAGATACGCAGTATTTT. Translating gives CASSESGGLGTDTQYF.

The rearrangement joins TRBV27 to TRBJ1-2; D is perhaps TRBD1 (6 bases). Germline values: CDR1 MNHEY, CDR2 SMNVEV (reference sequence). Deletions cut 6 bases from V and 7 bases from J, with 15 bases between. CDR3 length: 13 residues. The CDR3 protein is CASSPSGGPGYTF. The CDR3 DNA reads TGTGCCAGCAGCCCCTCCGGGGGGCCTGGCTACACCTTC.

J is TRBJ1-1 and V is TRBV2; D is undetermined. The CDR3 runs 14 residues. V dropped 0 bases and J dropped 8 bases, with 13 bases sitting between them. Germline CDR1 SNHLY, CDR2 FYNNEI. The CDR3 DNA reads TGTGCCAGCAGTGAAGCGATGGGCAGGAGGGAAGCTTTCTTT. It is translated as CASSEAMGRREAFF.

This chain links TRBV19 with TRBJ1-1; 10 bases are a match to TRBD1. Trimming at V came to 7 bases and at J to 0 bases, leaving 5 bases not matched to a gene. Germline values: CDR1 LNHDA, CDR2 SQIVND (reference sequence). This CDR3 is 15 amino acids long. CDR3 sequence (DNA): TGTGCCAGTAATTTGGGACAGGGGTTGAACACTGAAGCTTTCTTT. It specifies CASNLGQGLNTEAFF.

This chain uses TRBV5-1 with TRBJ2-7, with D possibly TRBD2 on 7 matching bases. V lost 0 bases, J lost 6 bases, and 13 bases lay in between. Per the germline V gene, CDR1 is SGHRS and CDR2 is YFSETQ. The CDR3 spans 14 residues. The CDR3 region has the DNA TGCGCCAGCAGCTTGGGGGGGGGCTCGCGCGAGCAGTACTTC. This codes for CASSLGGGSREQYF.

This clone showed up just a few times. The J gene is TRBJ1-1, the V gene TRBV30; D is possibly TRBD1 (5 bases). Trimming took off 0 bases at V and 11 bases at J, with 19 bases between the two ends. CDR3 length: 14 amino acids. The V gene's germline CDR1 is GTSNPN and CDR2 SVGIG (reference sequence). The CDR3 reads CAWSVKGTGAFAFF. In DNA, the CDR3 is TGTGCCTGGAGTGTTAAGGGGACCGGAGCGTTTGCTTTCTTT.

This clone was counted only a few times. The chain links TRBV24-1 to TRBJ2-5; D is unclear. Trimming cost V 3 bases and J 0 bases, with 10 bases left between them. The germline V gene has CDR1 KGHDR and CDR2 SFDVKD. There are 15 residues in the CDR3. CDR3 in amino acids: CATSDPRPDQETQYF. DNA for the CDR3: TGTGCCACCAGTGATCCACGACCTGACCAAGAGACCCAGTACTTC.

V is TRBV20-1 and J is TRBJ2-1, with 10 positions matching TRBD2. J was trimmed by 4 bases and V by 3 bases; bases with no gene match: 6. This CDR3 has 15 residues. The germline CDR1 and CDR2 sequences are DFQATT and SNEGSKA (reference sequence). CDR3 protein: CSASPMTSGYNEQFF. The CDR3 DNA reads as TGCAGTGCTAGTCCTATGACTAGCGGGTACAATGAGCAGTTCTTC.

The chain recombines TRBV6-1 with TRBJ1-2, with TRBD1 matching over 11 bases. Germline CDR1 is MNHNS and CDR2 is SASEGT. The CDR3 has 15 residues. V lost 6 bases to trimming and J lost 7 bases; unmatched junction nucleotides: 10. The CDR3 here is CASRSTDRGQGGYTF. For the CDR3, the DNA is TGTGCCAGCAGATCCACGGACAGGGGGCAGGGTGGCTACACCTTC.

J is TRBJ2-5 and V is TRBV7-2; D is possibly TRBD2 (6 bases). Trimming shortened V by 5 bases and J by 7 bases, and 11 bases separated the two germline ends. This CDR3 has 12 residues. The germline V gene encodes CDR1 SGHTA and CDR2 FQGNSA. CDR3 DNA: TGTGCCAGCAGCCTCCCCGGGGGGACCCAGTACTTC. This sequence encodes CASSLPGGTQYF.

This chain uses TRBV6-5 with TRBJ1-1; D is undetermined. Per the germline V gene, CDR1 is MNHEY and CDR2 is SVGAGI. V was clipped by 7 bases and J by 2 bases, with 11 bases between them. The CDR3 length is 13 residues. The chain's CDR3 is CASKGRGNTEAFF. CDR3 bases: TGTGCCAGCAAGGGCAGAGGAAACACTGAAGCTTTCTTT.

The chain is built from TRBV19 and TRBJ1-1; 9 bases match TRBD1. This CDR3 is built from 14 residues. Germline CDR1 reads LNHDA; CDR2 reads SQIVND (reference sequence). The trim removed 9 bases at V and 5 bases at J, leaving 10 bases unmatched. The DNA of the CDR3 is TGTGCCAGCCTACCTGGGACAGGGATTACTGAAGCTTTCTTT. This translates into CASLPGTGITEAFF.